Below, one T cell receptor beta chain is given with its context. These data originate in a study of tumor and adjacent non-tumor tissue in lung cancer. This sample's RNA came from whole unsorted tissue. Distant lung tissue was collected more than 3 cm away from the tumor edge. The J segment lost 11 bases and the V segment lost 6 bases, leaving 13 bases of the junction unmatched. The CDR3 runs to 14 residues. CDR1 MNHEY and CDR2 SVGEGT come from the germline V gene. TCRbeta libraries were built with three rounds of nested PCR, modified from ARM-PCR. TCRdb passed the multiplex PCR reads through MiXCR, listing each CDR3 protein once. The table includes tens of thousands of distinct CDR3 sequences, over 65% detected once.

The chain links TRBV6-2 or TRBV6-3 to TRBJ1-2; TRBD1 aligns across 9 bases. The clonotype comes from a man between 70 and 80 years old with non-small cell lung cancer. The sample taken for sequencing was distant non-tumor lung tissue. This CDR3 reads CASSVPGQGAAYTF. The CDR3 DNA reads as TGTGCCAGCAGCGTCCCGGGACAGGGAGCTGCATACACCTTC.